This T cell receptor beta chain was captured in a study of T cells after yellow fever vaccination. Looking at the study overall: Low-cell-number fractions underwent preparation using SMART-Seq v4 Ultra Low Input. Study-wide results and limits: Though weaker, the secondary response peaked faster, on day 5 versus 15. Reappearance after the booster was observed for most primary-vaccination clones (about 96% CD4, roughly 88% CD8).

Germline V gene sequence: CDR1 LGHDT, CDR2 YNNKEL (reference sequence). The V gene lost 0 bases and the J gene lost 0 bases, with 8 bases spanning the gap. The CDR3 has 15 residues. Template switching with 5'RACE generated the TCR cDNA and added a universal primer site and UMIs. TCRdb used MiXCR to reprocess the 5' RACE reads, holding one entry per CDR3 protein. The data hold approximately 300,000 distinct CDR3 sequences, with around 6.8% observed a single time. Remarks on this clonotype: What it recognizes is unknown.

The TCR comes from a young man who received the YFV17D yellow fever vaccine. This rearrangement joins TRBV3-1 to TRBJ1-2; D remains unclear. Sequencing was performed on PBMCs, taken around 45 days after the first yellow fever vaccination. CDR3 loop: CASSQDPATNYGYTF. CDR3 in DNA: TGTGCCAGCAGCCAAGATCCAGCTACTAACTATGGCTACACCTTC.